This T cell receptor (beta chain) originates from a study of cytomegalovirus exposure and HLA in healthy donors. Use of 60 Vbeta and 13 Jbeta primers characterized the PCR. The method was immunoSEQ multiplex PCR; TCRdb's version includes in-frame clones alone and lacks a portion of them. The table records 69,000 or so clones, about 75% of them present only once. Looked up from germline, CDR1 is MNHEY and CDR2 is SMNVEV (reference sequence). V lost 0 bases and J lost 4; bases outside the gene matches: 8. This CDR3 region has 16 residues. The chain combines TRBV27 with TRBJ1-1, with TRBD1 identical over 7 bases. The TCR sequence derives from a man between 18 and 35 years old in good health and CMV-seronegative. The sequencing sample was made of PBMCs. CDR3 region: CASSLSQGGRSTEAFF. The CDR3 bases are TGTGCCAGCAGTTTATCGCAGGGGGGCCGGAGCACTGAAGCTTTCTTT.